This T cell receptor beta chain stems from a study of post-analysis software for immune sequencing data (dated by TCRdb to between 2014 and 2017). About the full investigation: The recorded disease courses included relapsing-remitting, secondary progressive and progressive-relapsing multiple sclerosis, and some patients had no subtype annotation. The patient repertoires were compared against approximately ten previously published healthy control repertoires obtained from donors aged about 6 to 27 years. A subset of samples was prepared in parallel using single-end sample barcoding, then pooled and co-amplified after Illumina adapter ligation. Findings and caveats that apply to the study as a whole: Normalized Chao1 diversity was significantly lower in multiple sclerosis patients than controls, suggesting substantial peripheral T-cell clonal expansion. Strong co-clustering of samples prepared in the same batch was shown by direct clustering with F measure, prompting a batch-effect correction. Significantly higher frequencies in patients than in controls were found for a few TRBV segments, including TRBV5-6, TRBV5-1 and TRBV20-1. The control group was slightly older than the multiple sclerosis patient group.

TCR beta repertoires were profiled from peripheral blood of roughly 13 young patients with multiple sclerosis to demonstrate the VDJtools post-analysis software. The patients with multiple sclerosis were children and adolescents between 6 and 15 years of age. Receptors were amplified or captured by PCR. TCRdb shows the sequencer as Illumina HiSeq 2500. To reduce PCR and sequencing biases, unique molecular identifiers were built into the TCR beta cDNA libraries. Approximately 500,000 cDNA molecules were obtained per 1 to 10 million input T cells, so each molecule approximated one T cell. The patient libraries were prepared and sequenced with the same protocol used for the earlier healthy control dataset. Within a given batch, samples were prepared together, multiplexed and sequenced on the same HiSeq lane. In the original analysis: MIGEC handled the raw barcoded reads, throwing out single-read molecular identifier groups before consensus assembly and CDR3 extraction. VDJtools was used for post-analysis of the clonotype tables, and diversity was normalized by down-sampling every dataset to the size of the smallest sample. Repertoire overlap clustering matched CDR3 amino acid but not nucleotide sequences to correct batch-related cross-sample contamination. TCRdb reprocessing: public reads trimmed at Q25 with fastp, clones called with MiXCR, in-frame beta chains kept. One record per CDR3 amino acid sequence lists the most common genes and DNA. Here the V and J calls rest on TCRdb's processing, not on the authors' analysis. This sample is represented by about 620,000 distinct CDR3 sequences; about 40% of them were singletons. 1.7% of the sample goes to the ten largest clones.

The germline V gene provides CDR1 WSHSY and CDR2 SAAADI. The V end gives up 2 bases and the J end 7 bases, leaving 2 bases in the junction not matched to a gene. Inclusive of the bounding cysteine and phenylalanine, the CDR3 is 14 residues long. The sequence is cut down to CDR3 DNA, 42 bases in frame from base 1. As for this clonotype: Its target antigen remains unknown. No much larger clone exists at a distance of one base, and base qualities are not known.

The sequence was collected from a girl between 10 and 17 years old with multiple sclerosis. Sequencing input: blood. The rearranged segments are TRBV10-2 and TRBJ2-4, with 10 bases aligning to TRBD2. The CDR3 reads CASSEPSGSNIQYF. The DNA sequence follows: TGCGCCAGCAGTGAGCCTAGCGGGAGCAACATTCAGTACTTC.